This TCR beta chain is drawn from a study of cytomegalovirus exposure and HLA in healthy donors. Note on this clone: Its antigen is still unknown.

Broader study findings: Some TCR beta chains (around 180 of them) were listed as cytomegalovirus-associated. Most of the TCR beta V segments (in an earlier analysis) were productive either about 87% or about 30% of the time. The sole available immune exposure information was CMV serostatus. Sequence variants that were highly shared formed a cluster that was likely a sequencing artifact.

The PCR employed 60 Vbeta primers together with 13 Jbeta primers. Only in-frame clones appear in the TCRdb table, and some are missing; sequencing was by immunoSEQ multiplex PCR. This table lists approximately 120,000 clones. Sequencing used PBMCs. This clonotype was obtained from a man in his forties in good health and CMV-seronegative.

The DNA of the CDR3 is TGTGCCAGCAGTGAACTTGCGGGAGGCTCCTACAATGAGCAGTTCTTC. It specifies CASSELAGGSYNEQFF. The rearrangement links TRBV6-1 to TRBJ2-1, with 8 bases identical to TRBD2. The J segment lost 0 bases and the V segment lost 2 bases, leaving 3 bases of the junction unmatched. Looked up from germline, CDR1 is MNHNS and CDR2 is SASEGT. The length of the CDR3 is 16 residues.